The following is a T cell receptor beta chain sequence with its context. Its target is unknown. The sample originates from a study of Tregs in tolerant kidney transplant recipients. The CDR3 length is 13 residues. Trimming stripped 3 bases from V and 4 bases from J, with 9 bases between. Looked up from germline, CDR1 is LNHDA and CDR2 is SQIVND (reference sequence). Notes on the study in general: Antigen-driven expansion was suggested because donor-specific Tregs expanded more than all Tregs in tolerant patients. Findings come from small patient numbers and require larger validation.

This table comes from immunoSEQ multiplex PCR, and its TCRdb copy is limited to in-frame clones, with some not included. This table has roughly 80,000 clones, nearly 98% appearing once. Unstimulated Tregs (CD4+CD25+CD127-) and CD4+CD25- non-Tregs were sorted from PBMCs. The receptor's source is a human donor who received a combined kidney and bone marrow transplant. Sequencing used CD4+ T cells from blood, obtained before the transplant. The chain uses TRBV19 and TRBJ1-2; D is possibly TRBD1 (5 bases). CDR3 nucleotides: TGTGCCAGTAGTATCAGACAGAGCTATGGCTACACCTTC. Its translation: CASSIRQSYGYTF.